What follows are 31 T cell receptor beta chains derived from one specimen sequenced in a study of low-dose radiotherapy and immunotherapy resistance in tumors. Time point in this sample: before trial treatment. Covering alpha and beta chains, TRAV- and TRBV-specific primers were used for the first-strand cDNA. Using a constant-region primer together with a V-primer adapter, TCRs were subjected to around 20 PCR cycles of amplification. TCRdb reprocessed the reads via MiXCR and lists one record per CDR3 protein. Of around 79,000 distinct CDR3 sequences listed, approximately 19% are singletons. The sample consisted of PBMCs, taken before treatment. These receptors all come from a male donor with prostate cancer.

This clonotype has a handful of counts. The rearrangement uses TRBV7-9 and TRBJ1-1; D unresolved. The CDR3 extends over 14 amino acids. Germline V gives CDR1 SEHNR, CDR2 FQNEAQ (reference sequence). Trimming left V 4 bases short and J 1 base short, with 10 bases between. CDR3 residues: CASSSTLTNTEAFF. CDR3 bases: TGTGCCAGCAGCTCGACTCTGACGAACACTGAAGCTTTCTTT.

Details on this clonotype: The likely explanation is a read error, given a far larger clone one base away. This CDR3 is missing its conserved last phenylalanine or tryptophan, likely due to a read error. The genes are TRBV6-8 and TRBJ2-3, with 11 bases lining up with TRBD2. The trim removed 3 bases at V and 0 bases at J, leaving 11 bases unmatched. The CDR3 runs 19 residues. CDR1 and CDR2 from the germline V gene are MNHGY and SAAAGT. The CDR3 is CASSYTSGGPGGSTDTQYS. The DNA of the CDR3 is TGTGCCAGCAGTTATACTAGCGGGGGCCCCGGGGGAAGCACAGATACGCAGTATTCT.

This clonotype was detected ten times or more. The V gene is TRBV10-2, the J gene TRBJ1-4; D call uncertain. V shed 1 base and J shed 5 bases, with 8 bases lying between them. CDR3 length: 14 residues. Germline lookup yields CDR1 WSHSY and CDR2 SAAADI. CDR3 region: CASSEFLLNEKLFF. In DNA form, the CDR3 reads TGCGCCAGCAGTGAGTTCCTGCTAAATGAAAAACTGTTTTTT.

There are many counts of this clonotype. The V call is TRBV28, the J call TRBJ2-7; 8 nucleotides agree with TRBD2. The trim removed 6 bases at V and 6 bases at J, leaving 10 bases unmatched. The CDR3 extends over 14 amino acids. Germline V gives CDR1 MDHEN, CDR2 SYDVKM. The CDR3 loop reads CASRLGGGTIEQYF. The CDR3 DNA is TGTGCCAGCAGGCTCGGGGGGGGGACTATCGAGCAGTACTTC.

This clonotype has just a few counts. The chain recombines TRBV10-3 with TRBJ1-2, with TRBD1 identical over 9 bases. The CDR3 length is 14 residues. V was pared by 6 bases and J by 2 bases, with 4 bases of the junction left unmatched. Germline assignment: CDR1 ENHRY and CDR2 SYGVKD. CDR3 nucleotide sequence: TGTGCCATCAGCGGGACAGGGATCAACTATGGCTACACCTTC. Protein sequence: CAISGTGINYGYTF.

This clonotype was recorded many times. V usage is TRBV11-2 and J usage is TRBJ2-3; the D gene could be TRBD1 or TRBD2 (5 bases each). V lost 1 base, J lost 2 bases, and 10 bases lay in between. The CDR3 is 15 residues long. Germline CDR1 and CDR2: SGHAT and FQNNGV. The CDR3 region is CASSLVIGTTDTQYF. CDR3 nucleotide sequence: TGTGCCAGCAGCTTAGTGATTGGGACCACAGATACGCAGTATTTT.

This clonotype was counted only a few times. The rearrangement joins TRBV20-1 to TRBJ1-1; 9 nucleotides line up with TRBD1. The CDR3 sequence is 12 residues long. V dropped 6 bases and J dropped 7; count of bases not matched to a gene: 6. Germline CDR1 is DFQATT and CDR2 is SNEGSKA (reference sequence). CDR3 coding DNA: TGCAGTGCGTACCGGGACAGGGATGAAGCTTTCTTT. It yields the protein CSAYRDRDEAFF.

This clonotype was seen repeatedly, ten times or more. The chain joins TRBV28 to TRBJ2-1; D is unresolved. This CDR3 contains 11 residues. The germline V gene has CDR1 MDHEN and CDR2 SYDVKM. V lost 7 bases and J 10 bases, leaving 11 bases between the germline ends. The DNA of the CDR3 is TGTGCCAGCAACGTATTGGAGGAGCAGTTCTTC. It yields the protein CASNVLEEQFF.

This clonotype was recorded at least ten times. The chain carries TRBV7-8 and TRBJ2-4; 8 nucleotides agree with TRBD2. The V segment lost 1 base and the J segment 0 bases; nucleotides outside the gene matches: 8. This CDR3 is built from 18 residues. CDR1 SGHVS and CDR2 FQNEAQ come from the germline V gene. As DNA, the CDR3 is TGTGCCAGCAGCTTAGAATCGGGGGGGGGACTAGCCAAAAACATTCAGTACTTC. Translated, it gives CASSLESGGGLAKNIQYF.

This clonotype appeared many times. V and J are TRBV19 and TRBJ2-2; TRBD1 might be the D (6 bases). V lost 6 bases and J 7 bases, leaving 9 bases between the germline ends. CDR1 is LNHDA, CDR2 SQIVND, per germline (reference sequence). The CDR3 length is 12 residues. This CDR3 is CASSPRGGELFF. CDR3 DNA: TGTGCCAGTAGCCCCAGGGGCGGGGAGCTGTTTTTT. The full variable domain, with the rest looked up from reference TRBV19 and TRBJ2-2, is DGGITQSPKYLFRKEGQNVTLSCEQNLNHDAMYWYRQDPGQGLRLIYYSQIVNDFQKGDIAEGYSVSREKKESFPLTVTSAQKNPTAFYLCASSPRGGELFFGEGSRLTVL.

Many counts were recorded for this clonotype. The rearrangement links TRBV5-8 to TRBJ2-3, with D maybe TRBD1 (5 bases). CDR1 is SGHTS, CDR2 YDEGEE, per germline. The ends were cut back, 7 bases at V and 2 bases at J, with 11 bases in the middle. This CDR3 comprises 13 residues. For the CDR3, the DNA is TGTGCCAGCGGCCGACAGACCACAGATACGCAGTATTTT. It yields the protein CASGRQTTDTQYF.

This clonotype was detected ten times or more. This chain links TRBV5-1 with TRBJ2-1; D possibly corresponds to TRBD2 (5 bases). Looked up from germline, CDR1 is SGHRS and CDR2 is YFSETQ. Trimming left V 4 bases short and J 6 bases short, with 17 bases between. The CDR3 contains 15 residues. CDR3 in amino acids: CASSLVAGLVNEQFF. The CDR3 bases are TGCGCCAGCAGCCTCGTCGCGGGTTTGGTCAATGAGCAGTTCTTC.

This clonotype was detected ten times or more. The V call is TRBV25-1, the J call TRBJ1-1; D is undetermined. The CDR3 contains 17 residues. Per germline, CDR1 MGHDK and CDR2 SYGVNS. Trimming stripped 1 base from V and 4 bases from J, with 19 bases between. This CDR3 is CASSEFRGTWAGTEAFF. In DNA, the CDR3 is TGTGCCAGCAGTGAATTCCGTGGCACTTGGGCTGGCACTGAAGCTTTCTTT.

There are many counts of this clonotype. The rearrangement links TRBV1 to TRBJ2-7. TRBV1 is a known pseudogene. The length of the CDR3 is 14 residues. CDR3 region: CTSSQENAAYEQYF. The DNA for the CDR3 is TGCACCAGCAGCCAAGAGAACGCAGCCTACGAGCAGTACTTC.

Ten or more counts support this clonotype. The chain carries TRBV15 and TRBJ1-4; D might be TRBD1 (5 bases). The CDR3 spans 16 residues. With 6 bases removed from V and 0 bases from J, the gap between germline ends came to 14 bases. The germline V gene encodes CDR1 LNHNV and CDR2 YYDKDF (reference sequence). Here the CDR3 DNA reads TGTGCCACCAGGGAAAATTACAGGACAACTAATGAAAAACTGTTTTTT. Translation gives CATRENYRTTNEKLFF.

There are many counts of this clonotype. This chain connects TRBV6-4 to TRBJ2-7; possibly TRBD1 for D (6 bases). CDR1 is MRHNA, CDR2 SNTAGT, per germline. CDR3 length equals 13 residues. The V and J ends lost 3 bases and 5 bases respectively, with 11 bases between them. For the CDR3, the DNA is TGTGCCAGCAGTGAAGCCAGGGGCCACGAGCAGTACTTC. Its protein product is CASSEARGHEQYF.

Ten or more counts support this clonotype. V gene TRBV28 combines with J gene TRBJ2-1; 12 bases agree with TRBD2. Unmatched junction bases numbered 5, after V lost 7 bases and J lost 7 bases. CDR1 is MDHEN, CDR2 SYDVKM, per germline. This CDR3 is 14 amino acids long. Here the CDR3 reads CASNRLAGANEQFF. DNA of the CDR3: TGTGCCAGCAATCGACTAGCGGGAGCAAATGAGCAGTTCTTC.

With respect to this clonotype: With only one base between it and a far larger clone, this is likely a read error. The rearrangement links TRBV13 to TRBJ2-5, with D tentatively TRBD1 or TRBD2 (5 bases each). The CDR3 loop spans 16 amino acids. The V gene's germline CDR1 is PRHDT and CDR2 FYEKMQ (reference sequence). The CDR3 loop is CAISLEWGRGVETQYF. The CDR3, as DNA: TGTGCCATCAGCTTGGAATGGGGTAGGGGAGTGGAGACCCAGTACTTC.

This clonotype was recorded at least ten times. V is TRBV6-2 or TRBV6-3 and J is TRBJ2-6, with D maybe TRBD1 (6 bases). V lost 6 bases to trimming and J lost 0 bases, with 27 bases between them. The CDR3 is made up of 21 amino acids. Per germline, CDR1 MNHEY and CDR2 SVGEGT. This CDR3 is CASRESRDTYAPSSGANVLTF. The CDR3 nucleotides are TGTGCCAGCAGGGAGTCCAGGGACACTTACGCCCCGAGCTCTGGGGCCAACGTCCTGACTTTC.

This chain connects TRBV6-2 or TRBV6-3 to TRBJ2-5; tentative D call: TRBD1 (6 bases). Germline loops: CDR1 MNHEY, CDR2 SVGEGT. V was trimmed by 6 bases and J by 4 bases, leaving 21 bases between them. The CDR3 totals 16 residues. The CDR3 reads CASRPKQGYFRETQYF. CDR3 DNA: TGTGCCAGCAGACCTAAACAGGGATACTTTCGAGAGACCCAGTACTTC.

Many counts were recorded for this clonotype. V and J are TRBV29-1 and TRBJ2-7; tentative D call: TRBD2 (5 bases). Germline-derived CDR1 and CDR2 are SQVTM and ANQGSEA. This CDR3 spans 13 amino acids. Trimming pared 3 bases from V and 1 base from J, leaving 10 bases between. CDR3 sequence: CSVEDAGSYEQYF. DNA for the CDR3: TGCAGCGTTGAGGACGCGGGTTCCTACGAGCAGTACTTC.

The chain carries TRBV11-2 and TRBJ2-2, with 11 positions matching TRBD2. The CDR3 has 15 amino acids. CDR1 is SGHAT, CDR2 FQNNGV, per germline. The CDR3 DNA follows: TGTGCGAGCTTCACTAGCGGGAGTGGCACCGGGGAGCTGTTTTTT. Translation: CASFTSGSGTGELFF.

In its sample, this clonotype was seen many times. The chain combines TRBV18 with TRBJ2-7; a possible D gene is TRBD2 (6 bases). The CDR3 runs 15 residues. The germline gives CDR1 KGHSH, CDR2 LQKENI. V gave up 0 bases and J gave up 3 bases, with 12 bases separating them. The CDR3 DNA is TGTGCCAGCTCACCACCTTCGCAGGGACTCTACGAGCAGTACTTC. Amino acid sequence: CASSPPSQGLYEQYF.

This clonotype was found many times. The chain is built from TRBV28 and TRBJ2-1, with D uncertain. V lost 6 bases, J lost 0 bases, and 9 bases lay in between. The CDR3 runs to 14 residues. Germline CDR1 MDHEN, CDR2 SYDVKM. DNA for the CDR3: TGTGCCAGCAGGCCCTCACCCTCCTACAATGAGCAGTTCTTC. Its protein product is CASRPSPSYNEQFF.

The table lists this clonotype with many counts. The rearrangement joins TRBV18 to TRBJ1-6; D gene unclear. Germline CDR1 is KGHSH and CDR2 is LQKENI. The CDR3 is 16 residues long. V was trimmed by 2 bases and J by 6 bases, leaving 14 bases between them. The CDR3 region has the DNA TGTGCCAGCTCACCAGGGTTCCCAGGCGGTAATTCACCCCTCCACTTT. Translation: CASSPGFPGGNSPLHF.

This clonotype was seen many times. The chain carries TRBV21-1 and TRBJ1-6; TRBD1 reflects the table's D call only, with no check against the DNA. TRBV21-1 is an annotated pseudogene. The CDR3 length is 15 residues. As DNA, the CDR3 is TGTGCCAGCAGCAAAGGGGACGCCTTTAATTCACCCCTCCACTTT. Amino acids: CASSKGDAFNSPLHF.

This clonotype was observed at least ten times. The chain carries TRBV2 and TRBJ2-3; D remains ambiguous. The V end lost 5 bases, the J end lost 4 bases, and 7 bases lay between the germline ends. The CDR3 runs to 12 residues. Germline CDR1 reads SNHLY; CDR2 reads FYNNEI. The CDR3: CASSSLPDTQYF. As DNA, the CDR3 is TGTGCCAGCAGTAGTTTGCCAGATACGCAGTATTTT.

The chain couples TRBV5-1 to TRBJ1-6; the match to TRBD1 covers 10 bases. With V trimmed by 4 bases and J by 2 bases, 6 bases remained unmatched. This CDR3 comprises 17 residues. Looked up from germline, CDR1 is SGHRS and CDR2 is YFSETQ. The CDR3 DNA is TGCGCCAGCAGCGTAACCGGGACAGGGGCCTATAATTCACCCCTCCACTTT. Its translation: CASSVTGTGAYNSPLHF.

This chain links TRBV20-1 with TRBJ2-1; 7 positions match TRBD1. Germline V gene data show CDR1 as DFQATT and CDR2 as SNEGSKA (reference sequence). Trimming at V came to 5 bases and at J to 4 bases, leaving 11 bases not matched to a gene. The CDR3 has 15 residues. Here the CDR3 reads CSAHPPRGLYNEQFF. CDR3 bases: TGCAGTGCTCATCCGCCCAGGGGGTTATACAATGAGCAGTTCTTC.

The chain employs TRBV28 and TRBJ1-2, with a possible D match to TRBD1 (6 bases). Per germline, CDR1 MDHEN and CDR2 SYDVKM. The germline V and J ends were trimmed by 1 base and 6 bases, with 12 bases remaining between them. This CDR3 comprises 14 residues. The CDR3 bases are TGTGCCAGCAGTTTATCCAACAGGGCGGATGGCTACACCTTC. Encoded protein: CASSLSNRADGYTF.

On this clonotype: An end of the junction differs from the germline gene, which may be a read error. J is TRBJ2-1 and V is TRBV11-3; D is unresolved. The CDR3 is 13 residues long. Germline V lookup: CDR1 SGHNT, CDR2 YENEEA. Here the CDR3 DNA reads TGTGCCAACAGCTTAGTGGTTAACGACGAGCAGTTCTTC. Its protein product is CANSLVVNDEQFF. Using reference TRBV11-3 and TRBJ2-1 for the parts outside the CDR3, the full variable domain is EAGVVQSPRYKIIEKKQPVAFWCNPISGHNTLYWYLQNLGQGPELLIRYENEEAVDDSQLPKDRFSAERLKGVDSTLKIQPAELGDSAVYLCANSLVVNDEQFFGPGTRLTVL.